This entry lists 21 T cell receptor beta chains sequenced from one sample in a study of T cell responses to AZD1222 COVID-19 vaccine. Here immunoSEQ multiplex PCR was the method, and the copy in TCRdb shows in-frame clones only, minus some. The table has just over 60,000 clones, 76% seen once; the top ten hold about an eighth. The sample here was peripheral blood, taken on day 0 of AZD1222 vaccination. The receptors were sampled from an adult in good health.

The chain links TRBV19 to TRBJ1-1; D might be TRBD1 (6 bases). V shed 3 bases and J shed 5 bases, with 13 bases lying between them. In germline, CDR1 is LNHDA, CDR2 SQIVND (reference sequence). The CDR3 loop spans 14 amino acids. This CDR3 is CASSIPRGVTEAFF. In DNA, the CDR3 is TGTGCCAGTAGTATCCCCAGGGGAGTAACTGAAGCTTTCTTT.

J is TRBJ1-1 and V is TRBV7-8, with D perhaps matching TRBD1 (5 bases). CDR1 is SGHVS, CDR2 FQNEAQ, per germline. The CDR3 length is 11 residues. V was clipped by 3 bases and J by 8 bases, with 7 bases between them. For the CDR3, the DNA is TGTGCCAGCAGCTTGGGGACCGAAGCTTTCTTT. Its translation: CASSLGTEAFF.

The V gene is TRBV18, the J gene TRBJ1-4; D unresolved. This CDR3 region has 13 residues. Germline V gives CDR1 KGHSH, CDR2 LQKENI. The ends were cut back, 2 bases at V and 4 bases at J, with 5 bases in the middle. The CDR3 reads CASSPGFNEKLFF. As DNA, the CDR3 is TGTGCCAGCTCACCAGGATTTAATGAAAAACTGTTTTTT.

The chain joins TRBV4-3 to TRBJ2-7, with a weak D call TRBD1 (6 bases). The V end lost 4 bases, the J end lost 2 bases, and 12 bases lay between the germline ends. The germline V gene has CDR1 LGHNA and CDR2 YSLEER. The CDR3 has 14 amino acids. CDR3: CASSLYRAAYEQYF. Here the CDR3 DNA reads TGCGCCAGCAGCCTGTACAGGGCCGCCTACGAGCAGTACTTC.

This clone was recorded a few times. The chain uses TRBV9 and TRBJ1-2; D is possibly TRBD1 (6 bases). The CDR3 consists of 17 residues. V was clipped by 5 bases and J by 0 bases, with 20 bases between them. Germline V gene lookup returns CDR1 SGDLS and CDR2 YYNGEE. CDR3 sequence (DNA): TGTGCCAGCAGAGGGCCGAAGACAGGATCAGCTAACTATGGCTACACCTTC. Its translation is CASRGPKTGSANYGYTF. Looking up the rest from reference TRBV9 and TRBJ1-2 gives the full variable domain: DSGVTQTPKHLITATGQRVTLRCSPRSGDLSVYWYQQSLDQGLQFLIQYYNGEERAKGNILERFSAQQFPDLHSELNLSSLELGDSALYFCASRGPKTGSANYGYTFGSGTRLTVV.

This chain uses TRBV6-5 with TRBJ1-1; D is ambiguous. The CDR3 extends over 14 amino acids. The V and J ends lost 6 bases and 1 base respectively, with 12 bases between them. Germline V CDR1 and CDR2: MNHEY, SVGAGI. The CDR3 nucleotides read TGTGCCAGCAGCTCGCCGCGGGAGAACACTGAAGCTTTCTTT. Residues: CASSSPRENTEAFF.

J is TRBJ1-6 and V is TRBV2; D is uncertain. The CDR3 contains 17 residues. V was cut by 3 bases and J by 7 bases, with 19 bases left in between. Germline-derived CDR1 and CDR2 are SNHLY and FYNNEI. Here the CDR3 reads CASSDFVLVPMNSPLHF. DNA for the CDR3: TGTGCCAGCAGTGACTTCGTTTTGGTCCCGATGAATTCACCCCTCCACTTT.

The sample holds one count of this clone. This sequence joins TRBV19 and TRBJ1-2; D gene unclear. The CDR3 is 14 amino acids. Germline-derived CDR1 and CDR2 are LNHDA and SQIVND (reference sequence). Trimming took 3 bases from V and 3 from J, leaving 11 bases between them. CDR3 bases: TGTGCCAGTAGTATTACGATGTCAGACTATGGCTACACCTTC. It translates to CASSITMSDYGYTF.

This clone was observed once. V gene TRBV11-1 combines with J gene TRBJ1-3; TRBD1 matches 9 bases. Germline-derived CDR1 and CDR2 are SGHAT and FQDESV (reference sequence). The CDR3 has 14 residues. Trimming took 5 bases from V and 2 from J; bases not matched to a gene: 1. The CDR3: CASSGQGTGNTIYF. The CDR3 DNA reads as TGTGCCAGCAGCGGACAGGGGACTGGAAACACCATATATTTT.

The gene calls are TRBV7-2 and TRBJ2-1; 15 bases agree with TRBD2. The CDR3 covers 18 residues. With 5 bases clipped from V and 3 bases from J, the junction kept 8 bases outside the gene matches. Germline-derived CDR1 and CDR2 are SGHTA and FQGNSA. CDR3 sequence reads: CASSPQPGLAGGYNEQFF. The CDR3, as DNA: TGTGCCAGCAGCCCCCAACCGGGACTAGCGGGGGGCTACAATGAGCAGTTCTTC.

The V call is TRBV6-2 or TRBV6-3, the J call TRBJ1-5; 11 bases are a match to TRBD1. CDR1 MNHEY and CDR2 SVGEGT come from the germline V gene. J lost 6 bases, V lost 2 bases, and 15 bases had no gene match. The CDR3 sequence is 19 residues long. The CDR3 here is CASSYTTGTGGREGQPQHF. CDR3 sequence (DNA): TGTGCCAGCAGTTACACCACCGGGACAGGGGGACGGGAAGGTCAGCCCCAGCATTTT.

The rearrangement uses TRBV12-3 or TRBV12-4 and TRBJ1-5; D not resolved. The CDR3 extends over 13 amino acids. V dropped 0 bases and J dropped 3 bases, with 3 bases sitting between them. The CDR3 is CASSLAHNQPQHF. For the CDR3, the DNA is TGTGCCAGCAGTTTAGCCCACAATCAGCCCCAGCATTTT.

The chain is built from TRBV2 and TRBJ2-3; 8 nucleotides align to TRBD1. CDR1 and CDR2 (germline): SNHLY, FYNNEI. CDR3 length: 15 residues. J was trimmed by 4 bases and V by 2 bases; bases with no gene match: 5. The chain's CDR3 is CASSEMDRAADTQYF. Written as DNA, the CDR3 is TGTGCCAGCAGTGAAATGGACAGGGCGGCAGATACGCAGTATTTT.

The V gene is TRBV4-1, the J gene TRBJ2-5; 8 nucleotides agree with TRBD2. The CDR3 sequence is 17 residues long. Germline V lookup: CDR1 MGHRA, CDR2 YSYEKL. V lost 1 base and J lost 1; bases outside the gene matches: 8. CDR3 sequence (DNA): TGCGCCAGCAGCCAAGGGGGCTGGGCGGGGGGCCAAGAGACCCAGTACTTC. Translated: CASSQGGWAGGQETQYF.

This rearrangement joins TRBV5-1 to TRBJ2-5; 9 nucleotides agree with TRBD1. In germline, CDR1 is SGHRS, CDR2 YFSETQ. The CDR3 loop spans 16 amino acids. With V trimmed by 3 bases and J by 4 bases, 10 bases remained unmatched. The CDR3 sequence is CASSSGTGHEGETQYF. The CDR3 DNA follows: TGCGCCAGCAGCTCTGGGACAGGGCATGAGGGAGAGACCCAGTACTTC.

This chain's CDR3 is CASSAQAPDEQFF. Here the CDR3 DNA reads TGTGCCAGCAGTGCACAAGCCCCGGATGAGCAGTTCTTC. The V gene is TRBV27, the J gene TRBJ2-1; D is unclear. The length of the CDR3 is 13 residues. Trimming shortened V by 5 bases and J by 8 bases, and 13 bases separated the two germline ends. CDR1 is MNHEY and CDR2 is SMNVEV in the germline V gene (reference sequence).

This clone has a handful of counts. The rearrangement uses TRBV2 and TRBJ1-6; D is uncertain. The CDR3 spans 15 residues. The germline gives CDR1 SNHLY, CDR2 FYNNEI. Trimming shortened V by 6 bases and J by 2 bases, and 11 bases separated the two germline ends. CDR3 sequence reads: CASSPSITYNSPLHF. The CDR3 DNA reads TGTGCCAGCAGCCCGTCAATCACCTATAATTCACCCCTCCACTTT.

The chain carries TRBV7-9 and TRBJ1-6; 10 bases are a match to TRBD1. The V gene's germline CDR1 is SEHNR and CDR2 FQNEAQ (reference sequence). The length of the CDR3 is 15 residues. V shed 4 bases, J shed 9 bases, and the junction held 6 bases outside the gene matches. The CDR3 sequence is CASSSDRGLGSPLHF. The DNA for the CDR3 is TGTGCCAGCAGCTCTGACAGGGGGCTAGGTTCACCCCTCCACTTT.

V gene TRBV6-6 combines with J gene TRBJ1-5, with 8 bases matching TRBD1. In germline, CDR1 is MNHNY, CDR2 SVGAGI (reference sequence). The CDR3 extends over 14 amino acids. V shed 7 bases and J 4 bases; nucleotides not matched to a gene: 6. The CDR3, as DNA: TGTGCCAGCATCAAGACAGGGGAGAATCAGCCCCAGCATTTT. Its protein is CASIKTGENQPQHF.

V usage is TRBV9 and J usage is TRBJ1-1; D not certain. Trimming pared 2 bases from V and 8 bases from J, leaving 19 bases between. Germline V CDR1 and CDR2: SGDLS, YYNGEE. The CDR3 contains 15 residues. CDR3 loop: CASSVLSAFPGEAFF. Written as DNA, the CDR3 is TGTGCCAGCAGCGTCCTATCAGCCTTCCCGGGGGAAGCTTTCTTT.

This clone was seen a handful of times. The chain links TRBV10-3 to TRBJ2-7; the match to TRBD1 covers 9 bases. Germline-derived CDR1 and CDR2 are ENHRY and SYGVKD. J was trimmed by 5 bases and V by 0 bases; bases with no gene match: 5. CDR3 length: 15 amino acids. CDR3 sequence reads: CAISESSTGGHEQYF. For the CDR3, the DNA is TGTGCCATCAGTGAGTCGAGCACAGGGGGCCACGAGCAGTACTTC.